Sequencing of this T cell receptor (beta chain) was carried out in a study of Ad26.COV2.S vaccination and SARS-CoV-2 variants. Study details: Once or twice, 56 days apart, Ad26.COV2.S was delivered intramuscularly.

TCRdb's table, derived via immunoSEQ multiplex PCR, lists solely in-frame clones and lacks some. The sample yields over 400,000 clones, 89% seen once. Treatment reported: 15 to 20 received Ad26.COV2.S at low or high dose, single or two shots; about five received placebo; per-sample allocation not given. Specimens were obtained on day 63 following the first vaccine or placebo injection. Participants' vaccine, an Ad26 vector, delivered Wuhan-strain SARS-CoV-2 spike. CDR3 length: 18 residues. Germline V gene lookup returns CDR1 SGHRS and CDR2 YFSETQ. Trimming removed 4 bases at V and 5 bases at J, with 27 bases between.

V usage is TRBV5-1 and J usage is TRBJ1-1, with D perhaps matching TRBD1 (5 bases). The sequence derives from a person aged 18 to 59 who received the Ad26.COV2.S COVID-19 vaccine or a placebo. The material sequenced was peripheral blood, taken in a trial of Ad26.COV2.S vaccine versus placebo. CDR3 in amino acids: CASSLVGGDQTWGTEAFF. The CDR3 DNA reads as TGCGCCAGCAGCCTGGTGGGAGGGGACCAAACATGGGGAACTGAAGCTTTCTTT.